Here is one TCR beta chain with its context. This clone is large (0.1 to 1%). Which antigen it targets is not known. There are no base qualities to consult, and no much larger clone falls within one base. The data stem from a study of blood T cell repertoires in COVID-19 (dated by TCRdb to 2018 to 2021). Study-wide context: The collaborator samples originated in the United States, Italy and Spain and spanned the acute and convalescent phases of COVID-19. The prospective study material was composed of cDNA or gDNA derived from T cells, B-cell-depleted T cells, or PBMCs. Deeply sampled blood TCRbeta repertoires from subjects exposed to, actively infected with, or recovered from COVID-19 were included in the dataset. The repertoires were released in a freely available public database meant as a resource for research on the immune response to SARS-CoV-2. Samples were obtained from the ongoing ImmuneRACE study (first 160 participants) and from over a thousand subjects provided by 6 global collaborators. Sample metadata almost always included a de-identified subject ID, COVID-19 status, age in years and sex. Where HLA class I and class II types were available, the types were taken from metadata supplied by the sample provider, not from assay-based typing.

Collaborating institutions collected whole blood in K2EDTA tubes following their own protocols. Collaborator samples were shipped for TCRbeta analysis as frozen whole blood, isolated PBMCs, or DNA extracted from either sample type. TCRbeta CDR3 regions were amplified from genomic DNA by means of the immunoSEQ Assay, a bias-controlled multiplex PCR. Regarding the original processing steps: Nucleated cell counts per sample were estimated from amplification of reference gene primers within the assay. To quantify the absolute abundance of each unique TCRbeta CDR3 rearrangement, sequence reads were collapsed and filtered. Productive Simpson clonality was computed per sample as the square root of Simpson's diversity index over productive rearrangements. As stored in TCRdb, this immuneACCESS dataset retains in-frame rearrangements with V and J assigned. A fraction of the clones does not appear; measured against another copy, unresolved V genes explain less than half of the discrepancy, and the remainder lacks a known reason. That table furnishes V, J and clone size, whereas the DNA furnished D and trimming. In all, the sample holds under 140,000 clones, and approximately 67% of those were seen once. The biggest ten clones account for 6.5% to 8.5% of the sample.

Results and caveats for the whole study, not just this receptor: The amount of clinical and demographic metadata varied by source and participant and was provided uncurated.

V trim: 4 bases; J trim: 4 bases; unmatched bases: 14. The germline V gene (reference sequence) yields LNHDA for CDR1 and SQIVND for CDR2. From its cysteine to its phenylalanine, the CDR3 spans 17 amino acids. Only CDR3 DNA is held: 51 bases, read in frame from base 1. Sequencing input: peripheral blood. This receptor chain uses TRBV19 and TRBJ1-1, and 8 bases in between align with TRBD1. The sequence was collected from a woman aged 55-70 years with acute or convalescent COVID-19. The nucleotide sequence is TGTGCCAGTAGTACCAGGTGGGGTCCCAGGGGGCCCACTGAAGCTTTCTTT. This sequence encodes CASSTRWGPRGPTEAFF.